Each of the 14 T cell receptor beta chains below was sequenced from the same sample in a study of early T cells in non-severe SARS-CoV-2 infection. Each CDR3 protein gets one entry after TCRdb re-called the 5' RACE reads with MiXCR. The sample has just under 85,000 distinct CDR3 sequences; over 9.5% are singletons. The specimen was whole blood, collected at baseline. Receptors originate from an adult who was a healthcare worker with PCR-confirmed SARS-CoV-2 infection or an uninfected control (not recorded which).

This rearrangement joins TRBV7-2 to TRBJ2-7, with TRBD2 matching over 9 bases. The CDR3 runs 16 residues. From germline, CDR1 is SGHTA and CDR2 FQGNSA. The junction had 13 bases not matched to a gene; V was cut back by 4 bases and J by 6 bases. For the CDR3, the DNA is TGTGCCAGCAGCTCCCGGTTAGCGGGAGTAGATGGCGAGCAGTACTTC. Its protein product is CASSSRLAGVDGEQYF.

This clonotype was detected only a few times. The rearrangement joins TRBV25-1 to TRBJ2-7; TRBD2 matches 8 bases. V was clipped by 5 bases and J by 1 base; unmatched bases: 4. CDR3 length equals 14 residues. The germline V gene encodes CDR1 MGHDK and CDR2 SYGVNS. CDR3 DNA: TGTGCCAGCAGTAAAATAGCGGGGTCCTACGAGCAGTACTTC. Protein sequence: CASSKIAGSYEQYF.

V and J are TRBV5-8 and TRBJ2-1; 10 nucleotides align to TRBD2. The CDR3 runs 17 residues. Germline trimming cut 2 bases from V and 5 bases from J; bases unmatched to any gene: 10. Germline CDR1 reads SGHTS; CDR2 reads YDEGEE. CDR3: CASSFAPGTSVNNEQFF. CDR3 DNA sequence: TGTGCCAGCAGCTTCGCCCCGGGGACTAGCGTGAACAATGAGCAGTTCTTC.

The J gene is TRBJ1-1, the V gene TRBV18; tentatively, D is TRBD1 (5 bases). V lost 3 bases and J lost 7, with 12 bases in between. The CDR3 loop spans 13 amino acids. Germline V gene data show CDR1 as KGHSH and CDR2 as LQKENI. The CDR3 reads CASSPRDGVEAFF. Here the CDR3 DNA reads TGTGCCAGCTCACCCAGGGACGGGGTTGAAGCTTTCTTT. Together with reference TRBV18 and TRBJ1-1, the CDR3 gives the full variable domain: NAGVMQNPRHLVRRRGQEARLRCSPMKGHSHVYWYRQLPEEGLKFMVYLQKENIIDESGMPKERFSAEFPKEGPSILRIQQVVRGDSAAYFCASSPRDGVEAFFGQGTRLTVV.

This clonotype was seen many times. This sequence joins TRBV3-1 and TRBJ2-2, with D hard to call. CDR3 size: 15 residues. V gave up 4 bases and J gave up 6 bases, with 15 bases separating them. Per germline, CDR1 LGHDT and CDR2 YNNKEL (reference sequence). CDR3 loop: CASSLARAAPGELFF. DNA for the CDR3: TGTGCCAGCAGCCTCGCCCGGGCGGCGCCCGGGGAGCTGTTTTTT. The full variable domain, rest sourced from reference TRBV3-1 and TRBJ2-2, is DTAVSQTPKYLVTQMGNDKSIKCEQNLGHDTMYWYKQDSKKFLKIMFSYNNKELIINETVPNRFSPKSPDKAHLNLHINSLELGDSAVYFCASSLARAAPGELFFGEGSRLTVL.

The V call is TRBV6-4, the J call TRBJ2-1; possibly TRBD2 for D (8 bases). Germline CDR1 and CDR2: MRHNA and SNTAGT. The V gene lost 0 bases and the J gene lost 10 bases, with 22 bases spanning the gap. The CDR3 length is 17 residues. The CDR3 region is CASSDSKGAGGPHEQFF. The CDR3 DNA reads TGTGCCAGCAGTGACTCGAAGGGGGCGGGAGGCCCCCACGAGCAGTTCTTC.

This chain joins TRBV2 and TRBJ2-6; D remains ambiguous. The V gene's germline CDR1 is SNHLY and CDR2 FYNNEI. The V and J ends lost 8 bases and 5 bases respectively, with 4 bases between them. The CDR3 length is 11 residues. The CDR3 nucleotides are TGTGCCAGCTCACGGGCCAACGTCCTGACTTTC. Translating it yields CASSRANVLTF.

Many counts were recorded for this clonotype. The rearrangement joins TRBV28 to TRBJ2-3; TRBD2 matches at 10 bases. There are 16 residues in the CDR3. The germline CDR1 and CDR2 sequences are MDHEN and SYDVKM. The junction had 7 bases not matched to a gene; V was cut back by 4 bases and J by 3 bases. CDR3: CASSSPSGRETDTQYF. DNA of the CDR3: TGTGCCAGCAGTTCCCCTAGCGGGAGAGAGACAGATACGCAGTATTTT.

The V call is TRBV12-3 or TRBV12-4, the J call TRBJ2-7; possible D gene TRBD1, 6 bases. This CDR3 contains 14 residues. The V end lost 6 bases, the J end lost 5 bases, and 17 bases lay between the germline ends. DNA for the CDR3: TGTGCCAGCAGCCTAACCCAGGGGATCCACGAGCAGTACTTC. Translated, it gives CASSLTQGIHEQYF.

This clonotype was observed a handful of times. The chain couples TRBV20-1 to TRBJ1-1; 7 nucleotides match TRBD1. V gave up 5 bases and J gave up 0 bases; unmatched junction bases: 6. The V gene's germline CDR1 is DFQATT and CDR2 SNEGSKA (reference sequence). This CDR3 has 14 residues. CDR3 region: CSARRGQLNTEAFF. The DNA of the CDR3 is TGCAGTGCTCGTAGGGGACAGTTGAACACTGAAGCTTTCTTT.

This clonotype was observed a few times. The chain is built from TRBV20-1 and TRBJ2-3; D is unresolved. V was clipped by 3 bases and J by 1 base, with 11 bases between them. CDR3 size: 14 residues. Germline V gene data show CDR1 as DFQATT and CDR2 as SNEGSKA (reference sequence). CDR3 residues: CSARIQPGTDTQYF. The DNA of the CDR3 is TGCAGTGCTAGGATCCAGCCTGGCACAGATACGCAGTATTTT.

This sequence joins TRBV6-1 and TRBJ2-3; D is possibly TRBD1 or TRBD2 (5 bases each). Germline CDR1 MNHNS, CDR2 SASEGT. Trimming pared 7 bases from V and 1 base from J, leaving 12 bases between. This CDR3 comprises 14 residues. The CDR3 coding sequence is TGTGCCAGCAAGCAGGGAGTGGGCACAGATACGCAGTATTTT. This translates into CASKQGVGTDTQYF.

The chain recombines TRBV19 with TRBJ2-1; perhaps TRBD2 as D (6 bases). Germline V CDR1 and CDR2: LNHDA, SQIVND (reference sequence). The CDR3 contains 13 residues. V gave up 3 bases and J gave up 7 bases, with 10 bases separating them. CDR3 DNA sequence: TGTGCCAGTAGTATTGGGGACTGGAATGAGCAGTTCTTC. It codes for CASSIGDWNEQFF.

The V call is TRBV5-4, the J call TRBJ2-7; a weak D match, TRBD1 (6 bases). Trimming cost V 1 base and J 1 base, with 9 bases left between them. Germline CDR1 SGHNT, CDR2 YYREEE (reference sequence). The CDR3 runs to 14 residues. DNA of the CDR3: TGTGCCAGCAGCTTGAAAGGGGGATCCTACGAGCAGTACTTC. This gives the protein CASSLKGGSYEQYF.